A single sample gave rise to the 23 T cell receptor beta chains below, sequenced in a study of blood T cell repertoires in COVID-19. Sequencing was performed with immunoSEQ multiplex PCR; in TCRdb, only in-frame clones are kept and a portion is missing. The sample holds under 300,000 clones, about 88% seen once. Sequenced material: peripheral blood. These receptors were obtained from a woman between 35 and 50 years old who had recovered from COVID-19.

This clone was found once. V and J are TRBV10-3 and TRBJ1-1; TRBD1 is a possible D gene (6 bases). Germline V gene lookup returns CDR1 ENHRY and CDR2 SYGVKD. Trimming stripped 2 bases from V and 1 base from J, with 17 bases between. The CDR3 is 17 amino acids. In DNA, the CDR3 is TGTGCCATCAGTGAGGGACAGCTCCTCCGGGGGAACACTGAAGCTTTCTTT. Its translation is CAISEGQLLRGNTEAFF.

This clone has more than one count but fewer than ten. The same CDR3 is also encoded by other DNA sequences in this sample. V and J are TRBV18 and TRBJ2-5; weak D call: TRBD2 (6 bases). CDR1 is KGHSH, CDR2 LQKENI, per germline. The CDR3 has 13 amino acids. Trimming removed 4 bases from V and 2 bases from J, with 8 bases in between. Here the CDR3 reads CASSLGLQETQYF. For the CDR3, the DNA is TGTGCCAGCTCACTAGGACTACAAGAGACCCAGTACTTC.

The chain recombines TRBV5-1 with TRBJ1-2, with D possibly TRBD1 on 5 matching bases. V lost 4 bases to trimming and J lost 5 bases, with 15 bases between them. CDR1 and CDR2 (germline): SGHRS, YFSETQ. This CDR3 has 14 amino acids. The CDR3 loop is CASSIGGGVYGYTF. The CDR3 DNA follows: TGCGCCAGCAGCATTGGCGGGGGTGTTTATGGCTACACCTTC.

J is TRBJ2-7 and V is TRBV15; 7 nucleotides line up with TRBD1. This CDR3 is 17 amino acids long. The V and J ends lost 5 bases and 1 base, in that order; junction bases with no gene match: 14. Germline-derived CDR1 and CDR2 are LNHNV and YYDKDF (reference sequence). The CDR3 region is CATSAGSEGALSYEQYF. The CDR3 DNA reads TGTGCCACCAGCGCTGGGAGCGAGGGGGCTCTGTCCTACGAGCAGTACTTC.

The gene calls are TRBV7-6 and TRBJ2-6; 12 bases are a match to TRBD1. Germline assignment: CDR1 SGHVS and CDR2 FNYEAQ. This CDR3 spans 16 amino acids. Germline trimming cut 5 bases from V and 4 bases from J; bases unmatched to any gene: 3. The CDR3: CASSQGQGAGANVLTF. For the CDR3, the DNA is TGTGCCAGCAGCCAGGGACAGGGGGCCGGGGCCAACGTCCTGACTTTC.

This clone was counted a single time. The chain employs TRBV7-2 and TRBJ2-7; no reliable D call. This CDR3 has 13 residues. Germline V gene sequence: CDR1 SGHTA, CDR2 FQGNSA. V lost 1 base to trimming and J lost 3 bases, with 7 bases between them. The CDR3 coding sequence is TGTGCCAGCAGCTTAGGACCGGGCTACGAGCAGTACTTC. Amino acids: CASSLGPGYEQYF.

This clone was detected ten times or more. The chain couples TRBV7-8 to TRBJ1-6; 9 bases map to TRBD1. From germline, CDR1 is SGHVS and CDR2 FQNEAQ. CDR3 length: 18 residues. With 10 bases clipped from V and 0 bases from J, the junction kept 13 bases outside the gene matches. CDR3 bases: TGTGCCACCCGGCTGGACAGGGGTACGAGCTCCTATAATTCACCCCTCCACTTT. It is translated as CATRLDRGTSSYNSPLHF.

The rearrangement uses TRBV11-2 and TRBJ2-7; no reliable D call. There are 14 residues in the CDR3. CDR1 SGHAT and CDR2 FQNNGV come from the germline V gene. Trimming removed 3 bases at V and 2 bases at J, with 11 bases between. CDR3 amino acids: CASSFLTSAYEQYF. The DNA of the CDR3 is TGTGCCAGCAGCTTTCTGACAAGTGCCTACGAGCAGTACTTC.

The chain uses TRBV28 and TRBJ2-3; D may be TRBD2 (6 bases). V lost 6 bases and J lost 5, with 6 bases in between. This CDR3 is built from 11 residues. Germline-derived CDR1 and CDR2 are MDHEN and SYDVKM. The DNA of the CDR3 is TGTGCCAGCAGGACTAGAGATACGCAGTATTTT. The encoded protein is CASRTRDTQYF. Looking up the rest from reference TRBV28 and TRBJ2-3 gives the full variable domain: DVKVTQSSRYLVKRTGEKVFLECVQDMDHENMFWYRQDPGLGLRLIYFSYDVKMKEKGDIPEGYSVSREKKERFSLILESASTNQTSMYLCASRTRDTQYFGPGTRLTVL.

This clone appeared once. CDR3 sequence (DNA): TGCGCCAGCAGCCTGTCGGGACACCTGAGCTCCTACGAGCAGTACTTC. Protein: CASSLSGHLSSYEQYF. V is TRBV4-1 and J is TRBJ2-7; D perhaps matches TRBD1 (6 bases). Germline CDR1 is MGHRA and CDR2 is YSYEKL. CDR3 size: 16 residues. Trimming stripped 4 bases from V and 0 bases from J, with 16 bases between.

V gene TRBV27 combines with J gene TRBJ2-3; D possibly corresponds to TRBD2 (5 bases). V lost 4 bases and J 4 bases, leaving 21 bases between the germline ends. The CDR3 length is 17 residues. Germline CDR1 is MNHEY and CDR2 is SMNVEV (reference sequence). CDR3 loop: CASSWGRFKARADTQYF. The CDR3 DNA is TGTGCCAGCAGTTGGGGTCGGTTTAAGGCGAGGGCAGATACGCAGTATTTT.

This chain connects TRBV3-1 (or the pseudogene TRBV3-2) to TRBJ1-2, with D maybe TRBD1 (6 bases). CDR1 is LGHDT and CDR2 is YNNKEL in the germline V gene (reference sequence). V was shortened by 0 bases and J by 4 bases, with 12 bases between the two germline ends. CDR3 size: 15 residues. The CDR3 DNA sequence: TGTGCCAGCAGCCAAGAGGACAGACCAATCTATGGCTACACCTTC. Translating gives CASSQEDRPIYGYTF.

J is TRBJ2-3 and V is TRBV5-1; D not certain. From germline, CDR1 is SGHRS and CDR2 YFSETQ. The germline V and J ends were trimmed by 0 bases and 0 bases, with 17 bases remaining between them. This CDR3 is built from 18 residues. The CDR3 loop reads CASSLDPFRSRSTDTQYF. In DNA form, the CDR3 reads TGCGCCAGCAGCTTGGATCCATTTAGGAGCCGGAGCACAGATACGCAGTATTTT.

This clone was picked up many times. V and J are TRBV5-8 and TRBJ1-2, with 7 bases aligning to TRBD1. Germline CDR1 SGHTS, CDR2 YDEGEE. The V segment lost 0 bases and the J segment 3 bases; nucleotides outside the gene matches: 2. The CDR3 spans 14 residues. The CDR3 loop reads CASSLDTGDYGYTF. The DNA of the CDR3 is TGTGCCAGCAGCTTGGACACAGGGGACTATGGCTACACCTTC.

This rearrangement joins TRBV7-2 to TRBJ2-5; 10 nucleotides agree with TRBD2. J lost 5 bases, V lost 2 bases, and 5 bases had no gene match. CDR1 is SGHTA, CDR2 FQGNSA, per germline. The CDR3 spans 15 residues. CDR3 DNA: TGTGCCAGCAGCTTAAAGCGGGAGGGGAGGGAGACCCAGTACTTC. It yields the protein CASSLKREGRETQYF.

The chain joins TRBV18 to TRBJ2-1, with D possibly TRBD1 on 6 matching bases. The CDR3 is 16 residues long. Germline V gene lookup returns CDR1 KGHSH and CDR2 LQKENI. The ends were cut back, 5 bases at V and 1 base at J, with 15 bases in the middle. CDR3 in amino acids: CASSEDRQGSYNEQFF. DNA of the CDR3: TGTGCCAGCTCAGAGGATCGGCAGGGGTCCTACAATGAGCAGTTCTTC.

The chain uses TRBV6-6 and TRBJ2-5, with 9 bases that match TRBD2. Looked up from germline, CDR1 is MNHNY and CDR2 is SVGAGI (reference sequence). The CDR3 sequence is 14 residues long. Trimming took 6 bases from V and 4 from J; bases not matched to a gene: 6. The CDR3 is CASRAGTSPETQYF. CDR3 coding DNA: TGTGCCAGCAGAGCCGGGACTAGCCCAGAGACCCAGTACTTC.

The chain uses TRBV7-9 and TRBJ2-7; 8 bases map to TRBD2. The trim removed 1 base at V and 6 bases at J, leaving 8 bases unmatched. Germline CDR1 reads SEHNR; CDR2 reads FQNEAQ (reference sequence). The CDR3 totals 15 residues. The CDR3 sequence is CASSLDRLAGGEQYF. The CDR3 DNA is TGTGCCAGCAGCTTAGACCGCCTTGCGGGAGGCGAGCAGTACTTC. The whole variable domain, filled in from reference TRBV7-9 and TRBJ2-7, reads DTGVSQNPRHKITKRGQNVTFRCDPISEHNRLYWYRQTLGQGPEFLTYFQNEAQLEKSRLLSDRFSAERPKGSFSTLEIQRTEQGDSAMYLCASSLDRLAGGEQYFGPGTRLTVT.

The chain links TRBV5-4 to TRBJ1-6; 9 nucleotides agree with TRBD1. The CDR3 totals 15 residues. The J segment lost 6 bases and the V segment lost 4 bases, leaving 5 bases of the junction unmatched. Germline values: CDR1 SGHNT, CDR2 YYREEE (reference sequence). CDR3 in DNA: TGTGCCAGCAGCCGGGACAGGGAGATTAATTCACCCCTCCACTTT. Translation gives CASSRDREINSPLHF.

A word on this clone: The same CDR3 arises from other DNA sequences in this sample as well. This rearrangement joins TRBV2 to TRBJ1-2; TRBD1 matches at 11 bases. Trimming took 5 bases from V and 8 from J; bases not matched to a gene: 7. The CDR3 is made up of 14 amino acids. Germline CDR1 reads SNHLY; CDR2 reads FYNNEI. CDR3 in DNA: TGTGCCAGCAGTCCGGACAGGGGGCGGTTGGGCTACACCTTC. Translated, it gives CASSPDRGRLGYTF.

A single count supports this clone. In DNA form, the CDR3 reads TGCGCCAGCAGCCAAGTAGGAGGGGGGGTCTACGAGCAGTACTTC. This codes for CASSQVGGGVYEQYF. The chain uses TRBV4-3 and TRBJ2-7, with a weak D call TRBD2 (7 bases). This CDR3 comprises 15 residues. CDR1 is LGHNA and CDR2 is YSLEER in the germline V gene. V dropped 1 base and J dropped 3 bases, with 13 bases sitting between them.

CDR3 amino acids: CASSASGQETQYF. CDR3 coding DNA: TGTGCCAGCAGCGCCAGCGGGCAAGAGACCCAGTACTTC. The J gene is TRBJ2-5, the V gene TRBV11-3; a weak D match, TRBD2 (6 bases). The CDR3 is 13 amino acids. Germline CDR1 SGHNT, CDR2 YENEEA. V shed 5 bases and J shed 2 bases, with 9 bases lying between them.

The rearrangement joins TRBV11-3 to TRBJ1-3; D is uncertain. V lost 0 bases and J 0 bases, leaving 6 bases between the germline ends. This CDR3 is 15 amino acids long. Germline CDR1 SGHNT, CDR2 YENEEA. CDR3 sequence: CASSLDGSSGNTIYF. CDR3 DNA sequence: TGTGCCAGCAGCTTAGATGGGAGCTCTGGAAACACCATATATTTT.